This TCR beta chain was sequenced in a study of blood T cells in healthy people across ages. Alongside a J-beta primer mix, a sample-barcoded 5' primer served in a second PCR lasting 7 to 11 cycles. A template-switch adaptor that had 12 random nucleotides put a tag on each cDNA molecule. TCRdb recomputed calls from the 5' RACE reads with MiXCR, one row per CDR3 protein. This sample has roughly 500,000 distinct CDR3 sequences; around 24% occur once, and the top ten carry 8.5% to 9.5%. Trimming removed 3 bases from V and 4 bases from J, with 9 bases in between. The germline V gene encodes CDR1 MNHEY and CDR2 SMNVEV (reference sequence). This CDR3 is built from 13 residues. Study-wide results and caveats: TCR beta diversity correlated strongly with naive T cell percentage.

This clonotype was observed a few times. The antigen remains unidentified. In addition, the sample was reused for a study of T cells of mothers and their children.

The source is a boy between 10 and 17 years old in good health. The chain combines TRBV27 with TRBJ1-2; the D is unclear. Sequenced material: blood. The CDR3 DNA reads TGTGCCAGCAGTTTCCGGGTGGGCTATGGCTACACCTTC. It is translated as CASSFRVGYGYTF.